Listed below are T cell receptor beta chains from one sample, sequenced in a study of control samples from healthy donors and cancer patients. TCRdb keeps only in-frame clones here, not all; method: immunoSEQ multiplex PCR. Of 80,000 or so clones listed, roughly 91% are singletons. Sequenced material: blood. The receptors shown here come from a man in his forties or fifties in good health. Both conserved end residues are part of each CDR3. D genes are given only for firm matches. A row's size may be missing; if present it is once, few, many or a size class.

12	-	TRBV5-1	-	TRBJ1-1	CASSLDGREAFF	TGCGCCAGCAGCTTGGATGGGCGTGAAGCTTTCTTT
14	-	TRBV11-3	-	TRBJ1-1	CASSFPGLNTEAFF	TGTGCCAGCAGCTTTCCGGGCTTGAACACTGAAGCTTTCTTT
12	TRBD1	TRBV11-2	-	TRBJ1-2	CASRGQVYGYTF	TGTGCCAGCAGGGGACAGGTCTATGGCTACACCTTC
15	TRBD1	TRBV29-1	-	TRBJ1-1	CSVRQGWGVNTEAFF	TGCAGCGTTAGACAGGGGTGGGGGGTGAACACTGAAGCTTTCTTT
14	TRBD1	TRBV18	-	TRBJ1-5	CASSRTGGNQPQHF	TGTGCCAGCTCACGGACAGGGGGGAATCAGCCCCAGCATTTT
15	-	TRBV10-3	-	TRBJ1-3	CAIRDTGSTGNTIYF	TGTGCCATCAGGGACACAGGGTCGACTGGAAACACCATATATTTT
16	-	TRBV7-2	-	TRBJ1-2	CASSLMPPDSNYGYTF	TGTGCCAGCAGCTTAATGCCCCCGGACAGTAACTATGGCTACACCTTC
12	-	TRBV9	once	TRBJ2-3	CASRTYTDTQYF	TGTGCCAGCAGAACTTACACAGATACGCAGTATTTT
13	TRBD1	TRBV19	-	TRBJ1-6	CASSLPGGESLHF	TGTGCCAGTAGTCTTCCAGGGGGTGAATCCCTCCACTTT
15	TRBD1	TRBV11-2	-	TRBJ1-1	CASSFSEGARTEAFF	TGTGCCAGCAGCTTCTCTGAGGGGGCGCGCACTGAAGCTTTCTTT
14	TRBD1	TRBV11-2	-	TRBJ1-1	CASSLGSRGAVAFF	TGTGCCAGCAGCTTAGGTAGCAGGGGGGCGGTAGCTTTCTTT
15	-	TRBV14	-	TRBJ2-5	CASSQWGEGRETQYF	TGTGCCAGCAGCCAATGGGGGGAAGGTCGAGAGACCCAGTACTTC
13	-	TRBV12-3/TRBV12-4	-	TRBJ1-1	CASSLSHPGEAFF	TGTGCCAGCAGTTTAAGCCACCCGGGTGAAGCTTTCTTT
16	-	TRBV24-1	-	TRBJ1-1	CATSSTGTTRDTEAFF	TGTGCCACCAGTAGTACAGGGACTACAAGAGATACTGAAGCTTTCTTT
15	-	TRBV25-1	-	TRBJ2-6	CASSPPGSGANVLTF	TGTGCCAGCAGTCCGCCTGGTTCTGGGGCCAACGTCCTGACTTTC
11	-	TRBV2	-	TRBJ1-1	CASSETFRAFF	TGTGCCAGCAGTGAAACCTTTCGAGCTTTCTTT
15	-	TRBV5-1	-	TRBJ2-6	CASSSEAAGANVLTF	TGCGCCAGCAGCTCTGAGGCTGCTGGGGCCAACGTCCTGACTTTC
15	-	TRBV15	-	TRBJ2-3	CATSSWGKATDTQYF	TGTGCCACCAGCAGCTGGGGAAAGGCAACAGATACGCAGTATTTT
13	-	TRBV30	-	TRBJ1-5	CAWTPEGGKPQHF	TGTGCCTGGACCCCGGAAGGGGGGAAGCCCCAGCATTTT
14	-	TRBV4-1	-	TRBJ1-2	CASSQDREGTSYTF	TGCGCCAGCAGCCAAGATAGGGAGGGCACGAGCTACACCTTC
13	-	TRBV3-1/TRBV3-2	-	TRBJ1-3	CASSGTSGNTIYF	TGTGCCAGCAGTGGAACATCAGGAAACACCATATATTTT
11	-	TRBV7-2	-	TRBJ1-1	CASSSSIRAFF	TGTGCCAGCAGCTCATCTATTAGGGCTTTCTTT
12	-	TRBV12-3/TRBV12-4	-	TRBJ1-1	CASRVRGGVAFF	TGTGCCAGCAGAGTAAGGGGGGGTGTAGCTTTCTTT
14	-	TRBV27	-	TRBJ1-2	CASSLSRASYGYTF	TGTGCCAGCAGTTTATCCAGGGCAAGCTATGGCTACACCTTC
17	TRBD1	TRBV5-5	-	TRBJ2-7	CASSSPLHGTAAYEQYF	TGTGCCAGCAGCTCCCCCTTACACGGGACAGCAGCCTACGAGCAGTACTTC